The present T cell receptor (beta chain) was sequenced within a study of blood T cell repertoires in COVID-19. Here immunoSEQ multiplex PCR was the method, and the copy in TCRdb shows in-frame clones only, minus some. The table lists 170,000 or so clones, roughly 83% of them singletons. This clonotype was obtained from a woman aged 55-75 years with acute or convalescent COVID-19. Specimen: peripheral blood.

CDR3 amino acids: CASSGTGAFVAGELFF. The DNA of the CDR3 is TGCGCCAGCAGCGGAACAGGGGCCTTCGTCGCCGGGGAGCTGTTTTTT. The J gene is TRBJ2-2, the V gene TRBV5-1, with 7 bases aligning to TRBD1. With 4 bases clipped from V and 6 bases from J, the junction kept 12 bases outside the gene matches. The germline gives CDR1 SGHRS, CDR2 YFSETQ. This CDR3 spans 16 amino acids.